This TCR beta chain was recovered during a study of graft-versus-host responses after intestinal transplantation. About the study: Recipients uniformly received anti-thymocyte globulin induction, followed by tacrolimus and steroids for around 3 years.

The method was immunoSEQ multiplex PCR; TCRdb's version includes in-frame clones alone and lacks a portion of them. The sample gives approximately 80,000 clones, about 89% of which show up once; roughly 0.37% is in the top ten. Germline V CDR1 and CDR2: MGHRA, YSYEKL. The length of the CDR3 is 17 residues. The junction had 9 bases not matched to a gene; V was cut back by 0 bases and J by 2 bases. Regarding the study as a whole: GvH clones were identified in recipient marrow, with some first appearing in ileum or blood. Researchers found peak circulating GvH clone levels linked to early post-transplant HvG declines.

On this clone: Its specificity is not known.

This clonotype originated in a human donor who received an intestinal transplant. This chain uses TRBV4-1 with TRBJ2-5; TRBD2 matches 7 bases. This specimen consisted of unstimulated CD4+ T cells sorted from spleen or lymph node cells, obtained before intestinal transplant. The CDR3 DNA reads as TGCGCCAGCAGCCAAGACGGCACTAGCGCTACTCAAGAGACCCAGTACTTC. It specifies CASSQDGTSATQETQYF.